This record covers a single TCR beta chain. Its matching antigen is unknown. Sequencing used immunoSEQ multiplex PCR; TCRdb keeps in-frame clones, though not all of them. In the table there are 15,000 or so clones, about 89% of which are singletons. The sample originates from a study of OX40 agonist ivuxolimab in advanced cancers. As for the study in general: The treatment was a fully human IgG2 OX40 agonist, ivuxolimab. General study findings and limits: Specificity for antigen went undetermined in the expanded peripheral T cells. CD4+ and CD8+ blood T cells expanded clonally by week 6 at 0.1 to 3.0 mg/kg. Compared with CD4+, CD8+ T cells on average had more expanded clones.

Here the sequenced sample was CD4+ or CD8+ T cells sorted from blood, taken in a trial of the OX40 agonist ivuxolimab. The origin of this receptor is an adult with an advanced solid tumor such as melanoma, head and neck, liver or kidney cancer.

In nucleotides, the CDR3 is TGTGCCAGCAGCGACGACTTAGTTTCTTTTACTAGCGGGGGACCCTACAATGAGCAGTTCTTC. It is translated as CASSDDLVSFTSGGPYNEQFF. The gene calls are TRBV6-4 and TRBJ2-1; 11 nucleotides align to TRBD2. This CDR3 contains 21 residues. J gave up 2 bases and V 6 bases, and 21 bases lay outside the gene matches. CDR1 is MRHNA, CDR2 SNTAGT, per germline.